The 22 T cell receptor beta chains presented below share a single source sample, sequenced in a study of cytomegalovirus exposure and HLA in healthy donors. The PCR made use of 60 Vbeta and 13 Jbeta primers. Clones were sequenced by immunoSEQ multiplex PCR, and TCRdb holds only the in-frame ones, with some missing. The table lists about 170,000 clones, about 85% of them singletons, with 2% to 2.5% in the top ten. Material: PBMCs. Receptors were obtained from a young man in good health and CMV-seropositive.

The chain employs TRBV2 and TRBJ2-5; D gene ambiguous. The CDR3 contains 12 residues. V lost 7 bases, J lost 2 bases, and 8 bases lay in between. The germline V gene encodes CDR1 SNHLY and CDR2 FYNNEI. The DNA for the CDR3 is TGTGCCAGCAAGAATCAGCAAGAGACCCAGTACTTC. This translates into CASKNQQETQYF.

V gene TRBV7-2 combines with J gene TRBJ2-3; TRBD2 might be the D (5 bases). The CDR3 has 15 residues. With 5 bases removed from V and 1 base from J, the gap between germline ends came to 13 bases. Germline lookup yields CDR1 SGHTA and CDR2 FQGNSA. CDR3 nucleotides: TGTGCCAGCAGCCCCGGGATTCCCGGCACAGATACGCAGTATTTT. As protein: CASSPGIPGTDTQYF.

This sequence joins TRBV6-5 and TRBJ1-1; D unclear. Germline V gene sequence: CDR1 MNHEY, CDR2 SVGAGI. The V gene lost 6 bases and the J gene lost 5 bases, with 13 bases spanning the gap. This CDR3 has 13 residues. CDR3 in amino acids: CASSRERRTEAFF. Written as DNA, the CDR3 is TGTGCCAGCAGCCGGGAGAGGAGAACTGAAGCTTTCTTT.

The DNA for the CDR3 is TGTGCCAGCATCCCTGCGGGCGGCACTGAAGCTTTCTTT. Translated: CASIPAGGTEAFF. This chain uses TRBV7-2 with TRBJ1-1, with D hard to call. The CDR3 is made up of 13 amino acids. Trimming left V 7 bases short and J 4 bases short, with 13 bases between. Germline V gene sequence: CDR1 SGHTA, CDR2 FQGNSA.

The chain carries TRBV14 and TRBJ2-3, with 10 bases that match TRBD2. Unmatched junction bases numbered 4, after V lost 4 bases and J lost 0 bases. Per germline, CDR1 SGHDN and CDR2 FVKESK. The CDR3 is made up of 16 amino acids. The CDR3 loop is CASSLLAGGSTDTQYF. CDR3 DNA: TGTGCCAGCAGCCTCTTAGCGGGGGGTAGCACAGATACGCAGTATTTT.

The V and J genes are TRBV10-3 and TRBJ2-7, with D perhaps matching TRBD1 (6 bases). Germline V gene data show CDR1 as ENHRY and CDR2 as SYGVKD. The V gene lost 0 bases and the J gene lost 1 base, with 13 bases spanning the gap. This CDR3 region has 16 residues. For the CDR3, the DNA is TGTGCCATCAGTGAGTCGGGGGCAAAGGGGTCCTACGAGCAGTACTTC. Protein: CAISESGAKGSYEQYF.

The chain is built from TRBV9 and TRBJ1-2; unclear D gene. V dropped 3 bases and J dropped 8 bases, with 20 bases sitting between them. Germline V gene sequence: CDR1 SGDLS, CDR2 YYNGEE. The CDR3 contains 15 residues. CDR3 protein: CASSGTRQPYYGYTF. CDR3 nucleotide sequence: TGTGCCAGCAGCGGAACAAGACAACCCTATTACGGCTACACCTTC.

The rearrangement uses TRBV9 and TRBJ2-1, with D unresolved. Trimming removed 0 bases at V and 7 bases at J, with 11 bases between. Germline CDR1 and CDR2: SGDLS and YYNGEE. CDR3 length: 14 residues. The chain's CDR3 is CASSVGKLTNEQFF. CDR3 DNA: TGTGCCAGCAGCGTAGGCAAGCTTACGAATGAGCAGTTCTTC. Full variable domain (rest looked up from reference TRBV9 and TRBJ2-1): DSGVTQTPKHLITATGQRVTLRCSPRSGDLSVYWYQQSLDQGLQFLIQYYNGEERAKGNILERFSAQQFPDLHSELNLSSLELGDSALYFCASSVGKLTNEQFFGPGTRLTVL.

The table lists this clone with a few counts. This sequence joins TRBV7-9 and TRBJ2-3; 7 nucleotides agree with TRBD2. The CDR3 covers 14 residues. Germline V CDR1 and CDR2: SEHNR, FQNEAQ (reference sequence). V gave up 4 bases and J gave up 10 bases; unmatched junction bases: 11. As DNA, the CDR3 is TGTGCCAGCAGCTCTGGACTAGGTGGGGTCCCGCAGTATTTT. Its translation: CASSSGLGGVPQYF.

J is TRBJ1-1 and V is TRBV9; 8 nucleotides match TRBD1. The germline gives CDR1 SGDLS, CDR2 YYNGEE. The ends lost 0 bases at V and 1 base at J; junction bases unmatched: 5. The CDR3 spans 16 residues. The CDR3 bases are TGTGCCAGCAGCGTAGGACAGGGGTTGGGGAACACTGAAGCTTTCTTT. This sequence encodes CASSVGQGLGNTEAFF.

The chain links TRBV7-3 to TRBJ1-2; 8 nucleotides align to TRBD1. Germline V gives CDR1 SGHTA, CDR2 FQGTGA. Germline trimming cut 5 bases from V and 8 bases from J; bases unmatched to any gene: 7. The CDR3 runs to 13 residues. The CDR3 loop is CASSDGQGGGYTF. The DNA of the CDR3 is TGTGCCAGCAGCGACGGACAGGGAGGCGGCTACACCTTC.

The chain couples TRBV6-6 to TRBJ1-5; 7 nucleotides agree with TRBD1. With V trimmed by 6 bases and J by 2 bases, 4 bases remained unmatched. The germline V gene encodes CDR1 MNHNY and CDR2 SVGAGI (reference sequence). CDR3 size: 14 residues. CDR3 DNA: TGTGCCAGCAGCGAGGGGGCTGGCAATCAGCCCCAGCATTTT. This sequence encodes CASSEGAGNQPQHF.

The V gene is TRBV9, the J gene TRBJ2-1, with TRBD1 as a possible D gene (5 bases). The V and J ends lost 0 bases and 5 bases respectively, with 15 bases between them. CDR3 size: 16 residues. Germline V CDR1 and CDR2: SGDLS, YYNGEE. The CDR3 loop is CASSVGQTPRNNEQFF. In DNA form, the CDR3 reads TGTGCCAGCAGCGTAGGACAGACCCCTAGGAACAATGAGCAGTTCTTC.

The V and J genes are TRBV5-1 and TRBJ2-1, with D perhaps matching TRBD1 (6 bases). CDR1 and CDR2 (germline): SGHRS, YFSETQ. V gave up 1 base and J gave up 6 bases, with 14 bases separating them. This CDR3 has 15 amino acids. The CDR3 DNA reads as TGCGCCAGCAGCTTGTACCCGGGACAAATCAATGAGCAGTTCTTC. It specifies CASSLYPGQINEQFF.

The genes are TRBV5-1 and TRBJ2-2; 7 bases are a match to TRBD1. The CDR3 totals 18 residues. Germline V CDR1 and CDR2: SGHRS, YFSETQ. V shed 5 bases and J 5 bases; nucleotides not matched to a gene: 18. CDR3 protein: CASRSPFSPGQTTGELFF. The CDR3 bases are TGCGCCAGCAGAAGCCCCTTCAGTCCGGGACAGACGACCGGGGAGCTGTTTTTT. The variable domain in full, with the rest retrieved from reference TRBV5-1 and TRBJ2-2, is KAGVTQTPRYLIKTRGQQVTLSCSPISGHRSVSWYQQTPGQGLQFLFEYFSETQRNKGNFPGRFSGRQFSNSRSEMNVSTLELGDSALYLCASRSPFSPGQTTGELFFGEGSRLTVL.

This clone has more than one count but fewer than ten. The genes are TRBV18 and TRBJ1-1; 12 bases match TRBD1. CDR3 size: 15 residues. V dropped 3 bases and J dropped 4; count of bases not matched to a gene: 3. The germline gives CDR1 KGHSH, CDR2 LQKENI. The CDR3 spells CASSPGQGASTEAFF. Here the CDR3 DNA reads TGTGCCAGCTCACCGGGACAGGGGGCGAGCACTGAAGCTTTCTTT.

The chain couples TRBV7-2 to TRBJ1-1, with no clear D. The germline gives CDR1 SGHTA, CDR2 FQGNSA. This CDR3 contains 14 residues. With 1 base removed from V and 1 base from J, the gap between germline ends came to 7 bases. CDR3 DNA: TGTGCCAGCAGCTTAGTGGCGGGGAACACTGAAGCTTTCTTT. Its protein is CASSLVAGNTEAFF. The full variable domain, completed using reference TRBV7-2 and TRBJ1-1, is GAGVSQSPSNKVTEKGKDVELRCDPISGHTALYWYRQSLGQGLEFLIYFQGNSAPDKSGLPSDRFSAERTGGSVSTLTIQRTQQEDSAVYLCASSLVAGNTEAFFGQGTRLTVV.

The chain carries TRBV4-1 and TRBJ2-2; TRBD1 matches at 9 bases. V shed 4 bases, J shed 7 bases, and the junction held 10 bases outside the gene matches. There are 16 residues in the CDR3. CDR1 and CDR2 (germline): MGHRA, YSYEKL. CDR3: CASSRDRDRAGGELFF. The CDR3 DNA follows: TGCGCCAGCAGCCGCGACCGGGACAGGGCGGGCGGGGAGCTGTTTTTT.

Details on this clone: Its ends do not fully match the called genes, so a read error is possible. This chain connects TRBV7-7 to TRBJ2-2; maybe TRBD1 (5 bases). This CDR3 contains 13 residues. CDR1 and CDR2 (germline): SSHAT, FNYEAQ (reference sequence). For the CDR3, the DNA is TGTGCTAGCAGTTTGCCAGGGTCCGGGGAGCTGTTTTTT. Encoded protein: CASSLPGSGELFF.

This rearrangement joins TRBV6-5 to TRBJ1-2; D remains ambiguous. Germline V lookup: CDR1 MNHEY, CDR2 SVGAGI. There are 15 residues in the CDR3. V was clipped by 0 bases and J by 2 bases, with 10 bases between them. The DNA of the CDR3 is TGTGCCAGCAGTTACTCGCTAGCGGGGAACTATGGCTACACCTTC. Amino acid sequence: CASSYSLAGNYGYTF.

The V and J genes are TRBV6-1 and TRBJ2-5; 7 positions match TRBD1. J gave up 2 bases and V 4 bases, and 4 bases lay outside the gene matches. CDR1 and CDR2 (germline): MNHNS, SASEGT. The CDR3 sequence is 14 residues long. The CDR3 here is CASSVGTAQETQYF. CDR3 in DNA: TGTGCCAGCAGTGTCGGGACAGCACAAGAGACCCAGTACTTC.

The chain couples TRBV21-1 to TRBJ2-1; the DNA was not used to check the table's D call, TRBD1. TRBV21-1 is a pseudogene. The CDR3 spans 17 residues. The CDR3 bases are TGTGCCAGCACCCTAAGGGCCACACAGGGGAATCTGCCTGAGCAGTTCTTC. This sequence encodes CASTLRATQGNLPEQFF.